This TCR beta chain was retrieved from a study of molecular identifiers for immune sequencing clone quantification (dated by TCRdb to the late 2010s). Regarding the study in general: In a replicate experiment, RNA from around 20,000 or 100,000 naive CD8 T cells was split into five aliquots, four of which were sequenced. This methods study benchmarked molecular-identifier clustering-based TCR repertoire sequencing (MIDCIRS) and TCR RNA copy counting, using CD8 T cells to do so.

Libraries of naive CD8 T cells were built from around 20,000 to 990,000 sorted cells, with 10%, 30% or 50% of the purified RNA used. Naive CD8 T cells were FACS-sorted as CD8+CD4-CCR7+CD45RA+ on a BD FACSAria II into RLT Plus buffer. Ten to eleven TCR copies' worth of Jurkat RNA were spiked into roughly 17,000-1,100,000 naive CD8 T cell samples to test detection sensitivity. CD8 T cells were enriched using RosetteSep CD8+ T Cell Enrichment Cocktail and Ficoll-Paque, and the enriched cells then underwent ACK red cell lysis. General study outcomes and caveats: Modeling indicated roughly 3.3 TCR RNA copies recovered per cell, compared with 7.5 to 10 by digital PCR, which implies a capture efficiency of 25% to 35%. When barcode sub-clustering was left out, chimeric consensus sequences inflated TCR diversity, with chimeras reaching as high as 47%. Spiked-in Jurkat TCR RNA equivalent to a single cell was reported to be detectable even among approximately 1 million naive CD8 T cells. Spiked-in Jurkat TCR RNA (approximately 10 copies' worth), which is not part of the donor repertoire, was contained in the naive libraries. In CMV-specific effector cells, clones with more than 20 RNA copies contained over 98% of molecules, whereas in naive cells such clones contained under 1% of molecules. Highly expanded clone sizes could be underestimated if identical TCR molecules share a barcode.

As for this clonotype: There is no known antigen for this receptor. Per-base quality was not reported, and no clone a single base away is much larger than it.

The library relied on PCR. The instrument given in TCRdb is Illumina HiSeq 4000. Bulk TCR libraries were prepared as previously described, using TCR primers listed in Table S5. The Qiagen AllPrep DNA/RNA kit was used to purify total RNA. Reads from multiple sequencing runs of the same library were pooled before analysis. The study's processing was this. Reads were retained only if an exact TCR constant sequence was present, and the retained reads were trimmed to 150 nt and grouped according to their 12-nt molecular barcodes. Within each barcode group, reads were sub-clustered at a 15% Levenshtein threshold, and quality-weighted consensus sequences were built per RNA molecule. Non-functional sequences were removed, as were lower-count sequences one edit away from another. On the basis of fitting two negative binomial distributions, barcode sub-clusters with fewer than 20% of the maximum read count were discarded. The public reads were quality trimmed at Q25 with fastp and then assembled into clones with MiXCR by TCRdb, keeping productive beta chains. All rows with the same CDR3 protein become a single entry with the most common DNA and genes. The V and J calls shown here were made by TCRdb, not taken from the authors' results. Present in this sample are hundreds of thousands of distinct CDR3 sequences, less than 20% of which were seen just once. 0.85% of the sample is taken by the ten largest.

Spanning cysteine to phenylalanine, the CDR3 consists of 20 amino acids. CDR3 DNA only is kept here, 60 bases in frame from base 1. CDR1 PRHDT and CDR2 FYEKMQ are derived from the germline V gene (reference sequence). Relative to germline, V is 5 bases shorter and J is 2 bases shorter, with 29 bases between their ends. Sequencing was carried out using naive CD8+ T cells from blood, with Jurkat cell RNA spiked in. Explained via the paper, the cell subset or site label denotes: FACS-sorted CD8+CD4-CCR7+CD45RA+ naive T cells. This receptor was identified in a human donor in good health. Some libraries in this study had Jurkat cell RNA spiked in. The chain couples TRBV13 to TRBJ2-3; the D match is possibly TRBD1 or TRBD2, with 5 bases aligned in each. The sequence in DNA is TGTGCCAGCAGCGGCGATCGAGGGGATGAGCCGTTTTTCCCCACAGATACGCAGTATTTT. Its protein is CASSGDRGDEPFFPTDTQYF.